This passage covers 8 T cell receptor beta chains from one sample sequenced in a study of T cells in Graves' hyperthyroidism and ophthalmopathy. Amplified TCR beta CDR3 regions derived from RNA transcripts. Primed by the HTBI set, a first-round RT-PCR was run on the TCR CDR3. TCRdb itself ran the multiplex PCR reads through MiXCR, one entry per CDR3 protein. The table records some 740,000 distinct CDR3 sequences, around 13% of them present only once. The sample consisted of blood. These receptors came from a woman between 18 and 30 years old with Graves' hyperthyroidism.

This clonotype was seen ten or more times. The chain employs TRBV7-3 and TRBJ2-1, with D possibly matching TRBD2 (6 bases). This CDR3 has 14 residues. Trimming took off 5 bases at V and 5 bases at J, with 13 bases between the two ends. Looked up from germline, CDR1 is SGHTA and CDR2 is FQGTGA. The CDR3 DNA sequence: TGTGCCAGCAGCGTGACTAGTCCGGACAATGAGCAGTTCTTC. This sequence encodes CASSVTSPDNEQFF. The whole variable domain, filled in from reference TRBV7-3 and TRBJ2-1, reads GAGVSQTPSNKVTEKGKYVELRCDPISGHTALYWYRQSLGQGPEFLIYFQGTGAADDSGLPNDRFFAVRPEGSVSTLKIQRTERGDSAVYLCASSVTSPDNEQFFGPGTRLTVL.

This clonotype has at least ten counts. The chain recombines TRBV7-9 with TRBJ1-1; no clear D gene. Germline-derived CDR1 and CDR2 are SEHNR and FQNEAQ (reference sequence). CDR3 length equals 11 residues. Trimming removed 3 bases at V and 13 bases at J, with 12 bases between. The CDR3 reads CASSFRGQGFF. CDR3 sequence (DNA): TGTGCCAGCAGCTTTCGTGGGCAAGGTTTCTTT.

This clonotype was seen at least ten times. This chain connects TRBV10-3 to TRBJ2-7, with D possibly being TRBD1 (6 bases). Germline lookup yields CDR1 ENHRY and CDR2 SYGVKD. Deletions cut 10 bases from V and 5 bases from J, with 21 bases between. This CDR3 region has 14 residues. This CDR3 is CATAGTPNGDEQYF. The CDR3, as DNA: TGTGCCACGGCCGGGACACCAAACGGGGACGAGCAGTACTTC.

The table lists this clonotype with a few counts. V usage is TRBV19 and J usage is TRBJ2-1; D possibly corresponds to TRBD1 (6 bases). Germline V gene lookup returns CDR1 LNHDA and CDR2 SQIVND (reference sequence). The length of the CDR3 is 13 residues. V was clipped by 3 bases and J by 8 bases, with 11 bases between them. The CDR3 sequence is CASSILGADEQFF. The CDR3 region has the DNA TGTGCCAGTAGTATCTTGGGGGCTGATGAGCAGTTCTTC. The complete variable domain, with remaining parts taken from reference TRBV19 and TRBJ2-1, reads DGGITQSPKYLFRKEGQNVTLSCEQNLNHDAMYWYRQDPGQGLRLIYYSQIVNDFQKGDIAEGYSVSREKKESFPLTVTSAQKNPTAFYLCASSILGADEQFFGPGTRLTVL.

The table lists this clonotype with many counts. V and J are TRBV13 and TRBJ1-1; the D is unclear. The CDR3 is made up of 11 amino acids. With 2 bases removed from V and 11 bases from J, the gap between germline ends came to 9 bases. Germline V gene sequence: CDR1 PRHDT, CDR2 FYEKMQ (reference sequence). The CDR3 DNA follows: TGTGCCAGCAGCTTAACCGGGGTGGCTTTCTTT. Translation: CASSLTGVAFF.

This clonotype was seen ten or more times. The chain uses TRBV12-3 or TRBV12-4 and TRBJ1-5, with 11 bases lining up with TRBD1. The trim removed 6 bases at V and 6 bases at J, leaving 7 bases unmatched. The CDR3 has 15 residues. CDR3 loop: CASRIGQGAVQPQHF. For the CDR3, the DNA is TGTGCCAGCAGGATTGGACAGGGGGCGGTTCAGCCCCAGCATTTT.

This clonotype was picked up a small number of times. The chain employs TRBV6-1 and TRBJ1-1; D uncertain. Germline V gene lookup returns CDR1 MNHNS and CDR2 SASEGT. V gave up 7 bases and J gave up 3 bases, with 15 bases separating them. The CDR3 sequence is 14 residues long. CDR3 DNA sequence: TGTGCCAGCATGAAAATCCCATCCGACACTGAAGCTTTCTTT. As protein: CASMKIPSDTEAFF.

The chain links TRBV9 to TRBJ2-4; 12 bases line up with TRBD2. The CDR3 sequence is 15 residues long. In germline, CDR1 is SGDLS, CDR2 YYNGEE. With 3 bases clipped from V and 6 bases from J, the junction kept 4 bases outside the gene matches. The CDR3, as DNA: TGTGCCAGCAGCGGGGGGACTAGCGGGTTAAACATTCAGTACTTC. Translation: CASSGGTSGLNIQYF.